This TCR beta chain came from a study of T cells after yellow fever vaccination. TCR cDNA, made by 5'RACE template switching, carried an added universal primer site and UMIs. MiXCR, run by TCRdb on the 5' RACE reads, gives a single entry per CDR3 protein. In the table there are nearly 300,000 distinct CDR3 sequences, approximately 8% of which are singletons. There are 15 residues in the CDR3. CDR1 MNHEY and CDR2 SMNVEV come from the germline V gene (reference sequence). V was cut by 5 bases and J by 0 bases, with 11 bases left in between. The receptor comes from a man aged 18 to 30 who received the YFV17D yellow fever vaccine. This rearrangement joins TRBV27 to TRBJ1-5, with D unclear. The sequencing used CD4+ T cells sorted from PBMCs, collected 5 days after the yellow fever booster vaccination. CDR3 coding DNA: TGTGCCAGCAGTAGCCTCGGGTATAGCAATCAGCCCCAGCATTTT. It is translated as CASSSLGYSNQPQHF.